This paragraph covers one T cell receptor (beta chain) sequence. These data are taken from a study of lymphopenia after photon versus proton radiotherapy. V was pared by 1 base and J by 6 bases, with 10 bases of the junction left unmatched. This CDR3 is built from 16 residues. Germline V CDR1 and CDR2: MNHNY, SVGAGI (reference sequence). Using immunoSEQ multiplex PCR, the repertoire was profiled, and TCRdb retains in-frame clones only, with some absent. This sample has roughly 38,000 clones, with roughly 92% found just once. The rearrangement uses TRBV6-6 and TRBJ2-7; 9 bases are shared with TRBD1. The material was peripheral blood, obtained from a patient treated with photon-based radiotherapy. The sequence was collected from a man in his 60s with cholangiocarcinoma. CDR3 loop: CASSYFSGGQGREQYF. The CDR3 bases are TGTGCCAGCAGTTACTTTTCCGGGGGACAGGGCCGCGAGCAGTACTTC.